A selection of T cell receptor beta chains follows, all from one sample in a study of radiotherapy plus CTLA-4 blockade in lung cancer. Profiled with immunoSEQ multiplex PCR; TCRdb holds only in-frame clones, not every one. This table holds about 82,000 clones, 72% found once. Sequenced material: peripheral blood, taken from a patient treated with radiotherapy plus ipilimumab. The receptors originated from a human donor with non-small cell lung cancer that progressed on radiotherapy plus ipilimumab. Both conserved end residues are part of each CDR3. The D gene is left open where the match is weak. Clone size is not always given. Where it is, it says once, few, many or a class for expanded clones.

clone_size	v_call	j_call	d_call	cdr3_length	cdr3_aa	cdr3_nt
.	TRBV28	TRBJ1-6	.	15	CASNMGSSYNSPLHF	TGTGCCAGCAACATGGGGAGCTCCTATAATTCACCCCTCCACTTT
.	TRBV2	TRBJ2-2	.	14	CASKRLDSTGELFF	TGTGCCAGCAAGCGCCTCGACAGCACCGGGGAGCTGTTTTTT
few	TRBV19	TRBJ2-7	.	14	CASSILGAGYEQYF	TGTGCCAGTAGTATACTAGGGGCCGGCTACGAGCAGTACTTC
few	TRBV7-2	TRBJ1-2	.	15	CASSFSAGSDYGYTF	TGTGCCAGCAGCTTCTCGGCAGGGTCGGACTATGGCTACACCTTC
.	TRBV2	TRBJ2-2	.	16	CASSEGGVENTGELFF	TGTGCCAGCAGTGAGGGGGGTGTCGAGAACACCGGGGAGCTGTTTTTT
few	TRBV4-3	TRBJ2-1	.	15	CASSQGDLGPDEQFF	TGCGCCAGCAGCCAAGGTGACCTCGGGCCCGATGAGCAGTTCTTC
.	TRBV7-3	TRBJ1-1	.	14	CASSPSPWDTEAFF	TGTGCCAGCAGCCCATCACCTTGGGACACTGAAGCTTTCTTT
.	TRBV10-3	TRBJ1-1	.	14	CAISESAGDTEAFF	TGTGCCATCAGTGAGTCTGCAGGGGACACTGAAGCTTTCTTT
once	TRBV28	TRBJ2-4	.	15	CASSGDSLAKNIQYF	TGTGCCAGCAGCGGCGACAGTCTAGCCAAAAACATTCAGTACTTC
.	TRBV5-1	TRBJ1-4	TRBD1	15	CASTGQGATDEKLFF	TGCGCCAGCACGGGACAGGGGGCGACAGATGAAAAACTGTTTTTT
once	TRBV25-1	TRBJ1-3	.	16	CASSGAGTYSGNTIYF	TGTGCCAGCAGTGGGGCAGGGACCTACTCTGGAAACACCATATATTTT